This TCR beta chain was retrieved from a study of PD-1 blockade in classical Hodgkin lymphoma. Each patient's relapse followed autologous stem cell transplantation, and brentuximab vedotin exposure varied. A remark on this clone: Distinct nucleotide sequences in the sample also encode this CDR3.

Germline lookup yields CDR1 SGHNT and CDR2 YYREEE (reference sequence). V was pared by 5 bases and J by 1 base, with 3 bases between. The CDR3 has 11 amino acids. Only in-frame clones appear in the TCRdb table, and some are missing; sequencing was by immunoSEQ multiplex PCR. The repertoire holds some 100,000 clones, roughly 92% seen once, with about 2.8% in the top ten. The material sequenced was peripheral blood mononuclear cells (PBMCs), taken at baseline. The rearrangement links TRBV5-4 to TRBJ2-5; no clear D. This receptor was taken from a human donor with classical Hodgkin lymphoma. The CDR3 DNA sequence: TGTGCCAGCAGTTCCCAAGAGACCCAGTACTTC. Its protein product is CASSSQETQYF.